The clone carrying this TCR beta chain was observed once. What it binds is not known. The sample originates from a study of CD8 T cells in Susac syndrome. Study-wide findings and caveats: The study conceded that its TCR sequencing and HLA analysis involved relatively few individuals.

Age- and sex-matched healthy donors served as the control group. Roughly 0.45 to 1 ug RNA was reverse transcribed with random hexamers. It was immunoSEQ multiplex PCR that amplified TCR beta CDR3 across 54 Vbeta and 13 Jbeta. Each CDR3 protein gets one entry after TCRdb re-called the immunoSEQ multiplex PCR reads with MiXCR. The repertoire holds roughly 200,000 distinct CDR3 sequences, with approximately 93% as singletons. The receptor comes from a human donor in good health. Sequenced input: CD4+ T cells from PBMCs.

CDR3 sequence: CASTLEGSNQPQHF. The CDR3, as DNA: TGTGCCAGCACCCTCGAGGGGAGCAATCAGCCCCAGCATTTT. J is TRBJ1-5 and V is TRBV28; D possibly corresponds to TRBD1 (5 bases). CDR3 length: 14 amino acids. Trimming stripped 7 bases from V and 1 base from J, with 11 bases between. Germline CDR1 is MDHEN and CDR2 is SYDVKM.